A single T cell receptor beta chain is shown here with its context. This sample stems from a study of PD-1 blockade in classical Hodgkin lymphoma. The time point was: cycle 4 day 1 (C4D1), after 6 weeks of nivolumab. Exposure to brentuximab vedotin varied, and each patient had relapsed following autologous stem cell transplantation. Applied to thawed PBMCs, magnetic negative selection was the method used to isolate CD8+ T cells. The protocol was immunoSEQ multiplex PCR, while the TCRdb copy is restricted to in-frame clones and leaves out a portion. The sample lists 9,300 or so clones; over 70% were seen once. The CDR3 totals 13 residues. Germline values: CDR1 SEHNR, CDR2 FQNEAQ (reference sequence). V was pared by 5 bases and J by 3 bases, with 11 bases between.

This TCR was sampled from a human donor with classical Hodgkin lymphoma. The sample was CD8+ T cells from blood, taken before the fourth cycle of nivolumab. The rearrangement joins TRBV7-9 to TRBJ2-7; no clear D gene. The CDR3 nucleotides are TGTGCCAGCAGCCCGGCTCAGTTCTACGAGCAGTACTTC. Amino acids: CASSPAQFYEQYF. Based on the CDR3 plus reference TRBV7-9 and TRBJ2-7, the full variable domain is DTGVSQNPRHKITKRGQNVTFRCDPISEHNRLYWYRQTLGQGPEFLTYFQNEAQLEKSRLLSDRFSAERPKGSFSTLEIQRTEQGDSAMYLCASSPAQFYEQYFGPGTRLTVT.